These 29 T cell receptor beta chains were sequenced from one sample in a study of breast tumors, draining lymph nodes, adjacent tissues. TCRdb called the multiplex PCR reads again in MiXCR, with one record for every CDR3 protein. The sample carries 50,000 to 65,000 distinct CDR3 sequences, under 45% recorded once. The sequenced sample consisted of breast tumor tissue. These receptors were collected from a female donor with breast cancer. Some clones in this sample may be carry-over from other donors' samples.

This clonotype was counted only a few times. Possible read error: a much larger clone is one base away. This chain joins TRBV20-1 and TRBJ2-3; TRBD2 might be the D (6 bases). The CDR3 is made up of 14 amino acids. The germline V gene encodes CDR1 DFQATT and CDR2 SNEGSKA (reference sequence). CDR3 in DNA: TGCAGTGCTAGAGCCGGCGGGGCCACAGCTACGCAGTATTTT. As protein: CSARAGGATATQYF.

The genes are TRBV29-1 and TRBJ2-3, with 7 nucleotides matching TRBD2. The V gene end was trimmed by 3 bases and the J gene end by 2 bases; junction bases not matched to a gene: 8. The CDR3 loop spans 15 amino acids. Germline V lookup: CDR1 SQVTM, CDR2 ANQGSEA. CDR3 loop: CSVDRAGVFTDTQYF. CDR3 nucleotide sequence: TGCAGCGTTGACAGGGCGGGAGTGTTCACAGATACGCAGTATTTT.

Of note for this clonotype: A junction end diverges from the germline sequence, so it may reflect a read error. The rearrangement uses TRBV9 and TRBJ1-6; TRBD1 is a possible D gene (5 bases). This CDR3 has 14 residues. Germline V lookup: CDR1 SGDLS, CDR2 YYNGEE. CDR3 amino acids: CASSPGTLNSPLPF. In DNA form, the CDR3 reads TGTGCCAGCAGCCCCGGGACTTTGAACTCACCCCTCCCCTTT.

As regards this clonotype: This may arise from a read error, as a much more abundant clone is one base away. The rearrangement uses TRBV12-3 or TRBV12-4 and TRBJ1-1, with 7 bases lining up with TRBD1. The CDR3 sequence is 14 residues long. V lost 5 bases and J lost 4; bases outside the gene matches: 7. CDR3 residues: CASSTGDFGTEAFF. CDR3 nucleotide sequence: TGTGCCAGCAGTACAGGGGATTTTGGCACTGAAGCTTTCTTT.

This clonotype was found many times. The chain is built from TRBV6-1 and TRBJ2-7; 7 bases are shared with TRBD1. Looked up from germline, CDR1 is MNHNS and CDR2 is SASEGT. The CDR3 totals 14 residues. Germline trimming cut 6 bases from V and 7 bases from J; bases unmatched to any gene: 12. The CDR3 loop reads CASRPRGGREEQYF. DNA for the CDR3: TGTGCCAGCAGACCCCGAGGGGGCAGGGAAGAGCAGTACTTC.

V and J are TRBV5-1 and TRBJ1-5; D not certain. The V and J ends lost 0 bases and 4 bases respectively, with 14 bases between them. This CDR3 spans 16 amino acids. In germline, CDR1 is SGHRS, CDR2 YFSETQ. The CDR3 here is CASSLAWPGVNQPQHF. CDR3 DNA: TGCGCCAGCAGCTTGGCATGGCCTGGGGTGAATCAGCCCCAGCATTTT.

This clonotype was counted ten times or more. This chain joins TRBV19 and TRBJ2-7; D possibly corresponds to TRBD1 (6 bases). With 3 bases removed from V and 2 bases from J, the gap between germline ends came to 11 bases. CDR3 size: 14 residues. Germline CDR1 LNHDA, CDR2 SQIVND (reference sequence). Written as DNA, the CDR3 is TGTGCCAGTAGTATTGAGACAGGACCCTACGAGCAGTACTTC. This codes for CASSIETGPYEQYF.

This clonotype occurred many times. The CDR3 sequence is CSASFTTVSNQPQHF. CDR3 DNA sequence: TGCAGTGCTAGTTTTACGACAGTTAGCAATCAGCCCCAGCATTTT. This sequence joins TRBV20-1 and TRBJ1-5; D possibly corresponds to TRBD1 (5 bases). Trimming stripped 3 bases from V and 0 bases from J, with 12 bases between. This CDR3 region has 15 residues. Germline V gives CDR1 DFQATT, CDR2 SNEGSKA (reference sequence).

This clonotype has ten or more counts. In DNA, the CDR3 is TGTGCCAGCAGCTCGGGACAGAAAGCTTTCTTT. Its protein is CASSSGQKAFF. The chain couples TRBV7-9 to TRBJ1-1, with 7 bases lining up with TRBD1. The CDR3 is 11 residues long. In germline, CDR1 is SEHNR, CDR2 FQNEAQ (reference sequence). Germline trimming cut 4 bases from V and 9 bases from J; bases unmatched to any gene: 2.

CDR3 nucleotides: TGTGCCAGCAGTTTAGTTTATGGGTATGGCTACACCTTC. Residues: CASSLVYGYGYTF. The chain carries TRBV12-3 or TRBV12-4 and TRBJ1-2, with D uncertain. Trimming removed 1 base at V and 5 bases at J, with 8 bases between. The CDR3 runs to 13 residues.

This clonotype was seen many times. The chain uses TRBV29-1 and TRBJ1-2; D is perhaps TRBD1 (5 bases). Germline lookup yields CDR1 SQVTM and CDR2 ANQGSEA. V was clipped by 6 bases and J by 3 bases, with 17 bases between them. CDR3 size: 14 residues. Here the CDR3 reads CSVQSSGGDYGYTF. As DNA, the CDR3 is TGCAGCGTCCAATCCTCCGGGGGAGACTATGGCTACACCTTC.

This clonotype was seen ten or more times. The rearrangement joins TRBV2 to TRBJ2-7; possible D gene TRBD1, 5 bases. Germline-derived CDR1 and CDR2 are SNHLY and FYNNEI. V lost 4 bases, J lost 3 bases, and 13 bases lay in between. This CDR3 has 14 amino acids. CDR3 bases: TGTGCCAGCAGTGTAGGGGCAGGACACTACGAGCAGTACTTC. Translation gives CASSVGAGHYEQYF.

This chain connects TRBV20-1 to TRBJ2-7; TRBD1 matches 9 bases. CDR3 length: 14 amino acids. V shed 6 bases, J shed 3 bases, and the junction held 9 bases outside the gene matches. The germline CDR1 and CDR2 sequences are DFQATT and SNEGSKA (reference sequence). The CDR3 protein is CSARTGQGNYEQYF. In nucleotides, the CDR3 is TGCAGTGCCAGGACGGGACAGGGAAACTACGAGCAGTACTTC.

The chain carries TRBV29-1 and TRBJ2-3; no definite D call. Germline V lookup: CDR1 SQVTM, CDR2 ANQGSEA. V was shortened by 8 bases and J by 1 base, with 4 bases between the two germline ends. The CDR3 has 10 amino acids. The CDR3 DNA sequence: TGCAGCTCCGGCACAGATACGCAGTATTTT. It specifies CSSGTDTQYF.

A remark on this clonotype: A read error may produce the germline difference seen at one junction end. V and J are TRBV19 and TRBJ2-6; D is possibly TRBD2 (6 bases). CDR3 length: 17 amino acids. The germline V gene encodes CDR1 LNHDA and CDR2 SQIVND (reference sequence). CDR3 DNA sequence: TGTGCCAGTAGTAAGGACGGGGGACGCTCTGGGGCCAGCGTCCTGACTTTC. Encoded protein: CASSKDGGRSGASVLTF.

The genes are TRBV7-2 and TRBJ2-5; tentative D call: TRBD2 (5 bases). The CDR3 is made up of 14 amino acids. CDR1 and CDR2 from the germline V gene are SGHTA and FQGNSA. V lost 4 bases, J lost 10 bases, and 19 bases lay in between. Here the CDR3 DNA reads TGTGCCAGCAGCTCACTAAACTCTGGGGAGCTCCAGTACTTC. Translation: CASSSLNSGELQYF.

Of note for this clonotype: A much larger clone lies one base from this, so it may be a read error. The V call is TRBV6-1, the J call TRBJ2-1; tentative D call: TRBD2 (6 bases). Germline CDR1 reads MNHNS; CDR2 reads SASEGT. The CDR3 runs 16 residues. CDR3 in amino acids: CASSRAGFGSYNDQFF. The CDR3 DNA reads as TGTGCCAGCTCACGGGCGGGATTTGGTTCCTACAATGATCAGTTCTTC.

The CDR3, as DNA: TGTGCCTGGAGAGCCGGGACTGCACCGGTCGAGCAGTACTTC. Residues: CAWRAGTAPVEQYF. The rearrangement joins TRBV30 to TRBJ2-7; a possible D gene is TRBD2 (6 bases). This CDR3 contains 14 residues. Trimming left V 3 bases short and J 6 bases short, with 18 bases between. Germline CDR1 and CDR2: GTSNPN and SVGIG (reference sequence).

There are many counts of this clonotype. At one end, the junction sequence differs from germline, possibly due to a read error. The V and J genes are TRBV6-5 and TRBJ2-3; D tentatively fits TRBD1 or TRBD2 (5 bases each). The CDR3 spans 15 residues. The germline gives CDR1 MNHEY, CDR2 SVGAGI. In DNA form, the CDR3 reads TGTGCCAGCAGTCACTCGGGGCCTAGCACAGATACGCAGTATTTT. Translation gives CASSHSGPSTDTQYF.

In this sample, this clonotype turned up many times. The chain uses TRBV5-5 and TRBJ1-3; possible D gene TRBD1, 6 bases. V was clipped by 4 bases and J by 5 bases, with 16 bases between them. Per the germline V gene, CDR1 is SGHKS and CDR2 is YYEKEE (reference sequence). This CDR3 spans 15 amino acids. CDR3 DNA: TGTGCCAGCAGCCAGGGACACACCACGAGAAACACCATATATTTT. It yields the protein CASSQGHTTRNTIYF.

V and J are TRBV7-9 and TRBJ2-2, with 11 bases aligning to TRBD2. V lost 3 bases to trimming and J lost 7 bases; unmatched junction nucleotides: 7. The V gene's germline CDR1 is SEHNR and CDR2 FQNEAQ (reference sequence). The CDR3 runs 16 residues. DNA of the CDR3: TGTGCCAGCAGCTTCCCGACTAGCGGGAAGGACGGGGAGCTGTTTTTT. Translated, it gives CASSFPTSGKDGELFF.

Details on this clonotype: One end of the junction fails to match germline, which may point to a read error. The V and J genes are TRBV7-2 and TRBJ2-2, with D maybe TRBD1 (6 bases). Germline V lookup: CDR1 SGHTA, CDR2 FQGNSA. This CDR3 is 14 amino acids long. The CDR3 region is CVSSLESRGGELFF. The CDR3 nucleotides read TGTGTCAGCAGCTTAGAATCTAGGGGGGGGGAGCTGTTTTTT.

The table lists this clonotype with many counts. The CDR3 region has the DNA TGTGCCAGTAGTTCTAGGGGCACAGATACGCAGTATTTT. Its translation: CASSSRGTDTQYF. The chain combines TRBV19 with TRBJ2-3; D remains unclear. Looked up from germline, CDR1 is LNHDA and CDR2 is SQIVND (reference sequence). This CDR3 has 13 residues. The germline V and J ends were trimmed by 5 bases and 1 base, with 7 bases remaining between them.

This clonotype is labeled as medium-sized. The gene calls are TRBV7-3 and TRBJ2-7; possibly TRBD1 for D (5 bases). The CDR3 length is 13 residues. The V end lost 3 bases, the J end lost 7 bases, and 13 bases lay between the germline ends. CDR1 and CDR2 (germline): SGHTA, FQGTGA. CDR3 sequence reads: CASSFSRGGEQYF. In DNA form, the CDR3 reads TGTGCCAGCAGCTTCAGTAGGGGTGGTGAGCAGTACTTC.

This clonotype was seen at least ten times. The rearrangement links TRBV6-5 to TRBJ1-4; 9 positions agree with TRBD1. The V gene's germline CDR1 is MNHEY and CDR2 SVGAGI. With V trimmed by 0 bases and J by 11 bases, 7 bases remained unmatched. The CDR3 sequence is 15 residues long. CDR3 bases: TGTGCCAGCAGTTACTCCGGGACAGGGAGGCTGAAACTGTTTTTT. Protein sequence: CASSYSGTGRLKLFF.

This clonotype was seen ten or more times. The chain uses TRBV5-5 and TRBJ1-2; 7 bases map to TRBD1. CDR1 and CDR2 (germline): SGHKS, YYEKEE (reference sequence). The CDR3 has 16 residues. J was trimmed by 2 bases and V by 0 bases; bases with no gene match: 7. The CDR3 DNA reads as TGTGCCAGCAGCTTGGGGGCCACGACAGGGAACTATGGCTACACCTTC. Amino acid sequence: CASSLGATTGNYGYTF.

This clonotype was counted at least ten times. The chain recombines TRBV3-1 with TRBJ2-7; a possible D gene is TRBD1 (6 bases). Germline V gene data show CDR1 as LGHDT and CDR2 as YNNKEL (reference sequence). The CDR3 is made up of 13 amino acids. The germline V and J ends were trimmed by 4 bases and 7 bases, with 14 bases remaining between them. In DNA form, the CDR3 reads TGTGCCAGCAGCCGGTCAACAGGGTTTGAGCAGTACTTC. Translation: CASSRSTGFEQYF.

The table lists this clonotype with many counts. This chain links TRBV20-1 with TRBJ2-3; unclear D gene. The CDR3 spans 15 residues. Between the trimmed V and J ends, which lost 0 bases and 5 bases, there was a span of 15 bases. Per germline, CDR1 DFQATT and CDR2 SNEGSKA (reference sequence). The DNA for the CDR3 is TGCAGTGCTAGAGATAACGGCAGGAGTCAAGATACGCAGTATTTT. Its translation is CSARDNGRSQDTQYF.

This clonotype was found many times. CDR3 nucleotides: TGCGCCAGCAGCCCCGGACAGGGAGGCTATGGCTACACCTTC. Translation gives CASSPGQGGYGYTF. The chain is built from TRBV5-1 and TRBJ1-2; the match to TRBD1 covers 8 bases. Germline CDR1 SGHRS, CDR2 YFSETQ. The CDR3 runs 14 residues. The junction had 6 bases not matched to a gene; V was cut back by 4 bases and J by 4 bases.